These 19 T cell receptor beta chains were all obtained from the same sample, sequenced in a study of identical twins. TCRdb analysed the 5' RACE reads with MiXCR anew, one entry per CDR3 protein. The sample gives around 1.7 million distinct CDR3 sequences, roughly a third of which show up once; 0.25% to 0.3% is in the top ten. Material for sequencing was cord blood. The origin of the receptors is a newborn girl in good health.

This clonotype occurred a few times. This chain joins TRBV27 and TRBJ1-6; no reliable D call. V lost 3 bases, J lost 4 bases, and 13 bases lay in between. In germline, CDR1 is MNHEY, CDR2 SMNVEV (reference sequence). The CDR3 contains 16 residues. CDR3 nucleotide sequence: TGTGCCAGCAGTTTTGGGCGGAACCCTTATAATTCACCCCTCCACTTT. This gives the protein CASSFGRNPYNSPLHF.

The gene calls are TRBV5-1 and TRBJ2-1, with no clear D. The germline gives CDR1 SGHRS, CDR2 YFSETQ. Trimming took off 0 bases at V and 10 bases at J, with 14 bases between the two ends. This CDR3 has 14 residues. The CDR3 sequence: CASSLVVGPYEQFF. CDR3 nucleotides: TGCGCCAGCAGCTTGGTCGTAGGCCCCTACGAGCAGTTCTTC.

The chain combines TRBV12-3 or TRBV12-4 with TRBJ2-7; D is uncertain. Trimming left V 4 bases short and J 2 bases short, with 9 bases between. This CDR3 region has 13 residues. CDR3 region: CASSSDPAYEQYF. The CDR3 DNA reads TGTGCCAGCAGTTCCGACCCAGCCTACGAGCAGTACTTC.

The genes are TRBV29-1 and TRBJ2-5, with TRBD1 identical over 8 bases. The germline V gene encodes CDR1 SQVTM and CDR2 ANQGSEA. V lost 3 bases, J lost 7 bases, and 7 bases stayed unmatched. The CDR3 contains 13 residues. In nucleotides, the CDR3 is TGCAGCGTTGAGGGTGACACAGGGGGGACCCAGTACTTC. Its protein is CSVEGDTGGTQYF.

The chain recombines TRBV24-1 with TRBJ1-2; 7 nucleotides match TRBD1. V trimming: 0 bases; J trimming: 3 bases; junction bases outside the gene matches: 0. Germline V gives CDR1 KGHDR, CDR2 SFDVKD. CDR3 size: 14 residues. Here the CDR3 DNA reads TGTGCCACCAGTGATTTGGACAGGGACTATGGCTACACCTTC. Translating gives CATSDLDRDYGYTF.

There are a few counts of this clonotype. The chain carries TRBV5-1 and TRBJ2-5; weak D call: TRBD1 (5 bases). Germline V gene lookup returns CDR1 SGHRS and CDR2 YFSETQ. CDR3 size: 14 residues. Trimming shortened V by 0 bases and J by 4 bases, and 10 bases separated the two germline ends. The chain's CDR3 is CASSLGMQGETQYF. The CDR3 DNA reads TGCGCCAGCAGCTTGGGGATGCAGGGAGAGACCCAGTACTTC. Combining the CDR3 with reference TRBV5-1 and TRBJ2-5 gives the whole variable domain KAGVTQTPRYLIKTRGQQVTLSCSPISGHRSVSWYQQTPGQGLQFLFEYFSETQRNKGNFPGRFSGRQFSNSRSEMNVSTLELGDSALYLCASSLGMQGETQYFGPGTRLLVL.

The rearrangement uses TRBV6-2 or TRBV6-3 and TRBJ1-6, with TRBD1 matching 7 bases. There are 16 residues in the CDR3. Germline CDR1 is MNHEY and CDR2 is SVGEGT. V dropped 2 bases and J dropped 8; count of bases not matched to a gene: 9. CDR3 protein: CASSYLRQGADSPLHF. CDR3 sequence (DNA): TGTGCCAGCAGTTACCTAAGACAGGGAGCCGATTCACCCCTCCACTTT.

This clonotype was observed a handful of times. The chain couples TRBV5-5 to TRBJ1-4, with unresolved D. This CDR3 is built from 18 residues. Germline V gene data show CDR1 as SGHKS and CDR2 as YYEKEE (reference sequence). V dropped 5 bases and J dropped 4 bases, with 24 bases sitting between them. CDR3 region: CASRRGSGLQLFNEKLFF. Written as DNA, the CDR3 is TGTGCCAGCAGACGTGGGTCCGGGCTCCAGCTATTTAATGAAAAACTGTTTTTT.

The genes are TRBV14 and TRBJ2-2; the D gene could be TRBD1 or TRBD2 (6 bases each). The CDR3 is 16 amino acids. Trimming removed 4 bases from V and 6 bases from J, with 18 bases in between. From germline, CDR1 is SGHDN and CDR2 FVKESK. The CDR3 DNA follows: TGTGCCAGCAGCCGCACCGAACAGGGAGGAGCCGGGGAGCTGTTTTTT. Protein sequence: CASSRTEQGGAGELFF.

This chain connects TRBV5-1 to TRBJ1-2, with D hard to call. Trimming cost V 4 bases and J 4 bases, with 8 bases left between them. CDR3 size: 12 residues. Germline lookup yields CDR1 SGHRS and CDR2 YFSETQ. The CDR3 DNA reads TGCGCCAGCAGCACCAGTACCTATGGCTACACCTTC. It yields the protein CASSTSTYGYTF.

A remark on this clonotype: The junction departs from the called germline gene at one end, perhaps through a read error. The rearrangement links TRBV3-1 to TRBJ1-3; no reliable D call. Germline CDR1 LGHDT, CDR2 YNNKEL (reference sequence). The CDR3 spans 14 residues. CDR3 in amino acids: CASSPVDYGDTIYF. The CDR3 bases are TGTGCCAGCAGCCCCGTCGACTATGGAGACACCATATATTTT. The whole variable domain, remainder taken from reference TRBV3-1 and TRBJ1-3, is DTAVSQTPKYLVTQMGNDKSIKCEQNLGHDTMYWYKQDSKKFLKIMFSYNNKELIINETVPNRFSPKSPDKAHLNLHINSLELGDSAVYFCASSPVDYGDTIYFGEGSWLTVV.

The CDR3 is CAVGLAGDQETQYF. As DNA, the CDR3 is TGTGCCGTGGGACTAGCGGGAGATCAAGAGACCCAGTACTTC. The chain uses TRBV6-5 and TRBJ2-5; 14 nucleotides line up with TRBD2. Germline V gene lookup returns CDR1 MNHEY and CDR2 SVGAGI. The CDR3 spans 14 residues. The J segment lost 2 bases and the V segment lost 11 bases, leaving 4 bases of the junction unmatched.

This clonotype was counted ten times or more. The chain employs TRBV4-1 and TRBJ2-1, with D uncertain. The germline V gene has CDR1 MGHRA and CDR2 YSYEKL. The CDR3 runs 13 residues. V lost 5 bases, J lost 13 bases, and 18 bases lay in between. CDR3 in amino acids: CASSYTPLDGQFF. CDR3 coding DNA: TGCGCCAGCAGCTACACTCCCCTAGATGGACAGTTCTTC.

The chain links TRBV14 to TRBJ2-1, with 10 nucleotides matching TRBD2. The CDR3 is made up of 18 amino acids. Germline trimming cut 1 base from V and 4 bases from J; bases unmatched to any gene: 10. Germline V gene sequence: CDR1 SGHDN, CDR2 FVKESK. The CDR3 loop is CASSQGKREGWVYNEQFF. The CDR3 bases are TGTGCCAGCAGCCAAGGCAAGCGGGAGGGCTGGGTATACAATGAGCAGTTCTTC.

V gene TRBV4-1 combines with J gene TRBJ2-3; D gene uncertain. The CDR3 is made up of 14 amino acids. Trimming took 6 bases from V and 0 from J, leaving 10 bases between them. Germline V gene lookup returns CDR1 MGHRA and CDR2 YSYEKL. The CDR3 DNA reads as TGCGCCAGCAGGCCCGGGCCGAGCACAGATACGCAGTATTTT. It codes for CASRPGPSTDTQYF.

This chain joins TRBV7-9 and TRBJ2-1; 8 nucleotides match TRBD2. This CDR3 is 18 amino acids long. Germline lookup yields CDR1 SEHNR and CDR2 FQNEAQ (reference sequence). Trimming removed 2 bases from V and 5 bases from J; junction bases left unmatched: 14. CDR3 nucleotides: TGTGCCAGCAGCTTACTTAGTCTCGGGAGGGCGGGCGACAATGAGCAGTTCTTC. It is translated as CASSLLSLGRAGDNEQFF.

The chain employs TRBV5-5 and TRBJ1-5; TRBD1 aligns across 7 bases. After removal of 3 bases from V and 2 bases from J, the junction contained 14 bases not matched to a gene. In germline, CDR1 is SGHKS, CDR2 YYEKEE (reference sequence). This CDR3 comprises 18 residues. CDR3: CASSSPGQKGEGNQPQHF. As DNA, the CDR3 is TGTGCCAGCAGCTCGCCGGGACAGAAAGGGGAGGGCAATCAGCCCCAGCATTTT.

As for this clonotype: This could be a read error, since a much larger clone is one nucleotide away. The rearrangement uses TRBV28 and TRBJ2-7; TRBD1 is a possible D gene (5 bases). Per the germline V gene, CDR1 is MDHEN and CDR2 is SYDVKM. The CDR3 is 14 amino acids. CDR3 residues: CASSFRTLSYKQYF. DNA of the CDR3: TGTGCCAGCAGTTTTCGGACACTCTCCTACAAGCAGTACTTC. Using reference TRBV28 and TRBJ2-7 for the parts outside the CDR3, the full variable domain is DVKVTQSSRYLVKRTGEKVFLECVQDMDHENMFWYRQDPGLGLRLIYFSYDVKMKEKGDIPEGYSVSREKKERFSLILESASTNQTSMYLCASSFRTLSYKQYFGPGTRLTVT.

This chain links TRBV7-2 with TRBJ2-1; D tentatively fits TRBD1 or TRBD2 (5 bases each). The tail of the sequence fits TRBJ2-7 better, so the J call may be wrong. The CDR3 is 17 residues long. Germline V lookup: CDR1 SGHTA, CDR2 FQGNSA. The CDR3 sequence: CASSLVGTPSSYNEQYF. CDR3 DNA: TGTGCCAGCAGCTTAGTAGGGACGCCCAGCTCCTACAATGAGCAGTACTTC.